Listed below are T cell receptor beta chains from one sample, sequenced in a study of shared clonotypes between healthy human individuals. Clones were sequenced by immunoSEQ multiplex PCR, and TCRdb holds only the in-frame ones, with some missing. This table holds just over 2,000,000 clones, about 95% found once. Material for sequencing was naive CD4+ T cells sorted from blood. These receptors all stem from a man between 18 and 29 years old in good health. Both conserved end residues are part of each CDR3.

v_call: TRBV25-1
j_call: TRBJ1-4
cdr3_aa: CASSPGQTATNEKLFF

v_call: TRBV4-3
j_call: TRBJ2-2
cdr3_aa: CASSQEGPLNTGELFF

v_call: TRBV5-8
j_call: TRBJ1-2
cdr3_aa: CASSSPGQESNYGYTF

v_call: TRBV28
j_call: TRBJ2-7
cdr3_aa: CASSLRSPERGYEQYF

v_call: TRBV4-1
j_call: TRBJ2-6
cdr3_aa: CASSQEAGIILSGANVLTF

v_call: TRBV18
j_call: TRBJ1-6
cdr3_aa: CASSPPDNNSPLHF

v_call: TRBV2
j_call: TRBJ2-5
cdr3_aa: CASSETRNGETQYF

v_call: TRBV10-1
j_call: TRBJ2-7
cdr3_aa: CASSDRDYEQYF

v_call: TRBV6-1
j_call: TRBJ2-3
cdr3_aa: CASNIQAGSTDTQYF

v_call: TRBV9
j_call: TRBJ1-1
cdr3_aa: CASRATAGRGDTEAFF

v_call: TRBV4-1
j_call: TRBJ2-7
cdr3_aa: CASSQRSTGGPYEQYF

v_call: TRBV5-1
j_call: TRBJ1-2
cdr3_aa: CASSLEAGRGYTF

v_call: TRBV4-1
j_call: TRBJ2-3
cdr3_aa: CASSQDPSGATDTQYF

v_call: TRBV5-1
j_call: TRBJ2-7
cdr3_aa: CASSVDRYEQYF

v_call: TRBV2
j_call: TRBJ2-7
cdr3_aa: CASSQGDRSTYEQYF

v_call: TRBV6-1
j_call: TRBJ2-2
cdr3_aa: CASSVDRGRTGELFF

v_call: TRBV5-6
j_call: TRBJ2-7
cdr3_aa: CASSYSGYEQYF

v_call: TRBV29-1
j_call: TRBJ1-2
cdr3_aa: CSVEVIWGAGYTF

v_call: TRBV7-9
j_call: TRBJ2-7
cdr3_aa: CASSFRQGAYEQYF

v_call: TRBV4-3
j_call: TRBJ2-2
cdr3_aa: CASSQARQGWPGELFF

v_call: TRBV10-1
j_call: TRBJ2-3
cdr3_aa: CASSQQGAGTDTQYF

v_call: TRBV15
j_call: TRBJ1-1
cdr3_aa: CATSRAGPMNTEAFF

v_call: TRBV29-1
j_call: TRBJ1-1
cdr3_aa: CSVVRVGASTEAFF

v_call: TRBV29-1
j_call: TRBJ2-5
cdr3_aa: CSVGRAGGETQYF

v_call: TRBV30
j_call: TRBJ2-3
cdr3_aa: CAWALTDTQYF

v_call: TRBV11-2
j_call: TRBJ1-2
cdr3_aa: CASSLAGTTNYGYTF

v_call: TRBV5-6
j_call: TRBJ2-3
cdr3_aa: CASSLLASSTDTQYF

v_call: TRBV29-1
j_call: TRBJ2-7
cdr3_aa: CSVEIGTKGPEQYF

v_call: TRBV7-9
j_call: TRBJ2-1
cdr3_aa: CASSAIAGAEQFF

v_call: TRBV2
j_call: TRBJ1-5
cdr3_aa: CASSEMGGYRPQHF

v_call: TRBV6-5
j_call: TRBJ1-3
cdr3_aa: CASTGQARNTIYF

v_call: TRBV29-1
j_call: TRBJ2-4
cdr3_aa: CSVDSQGMNIQYF

v_call: TRBV25-1
j_call: TRBJ1-4
cdr3_aa: CASSGPGTGILNEKLFF

v_call: TRBV7-9
j_call: TRBJ2-4
cdr3_aa: CASSLAGQGNIQYF

v_call: TRBV4-3
j_call: TRBJ2-5
cdr3_aa: CASSQDRRETQYF

v_call: TRBV5-1
j_call: TRBJ2-3
cdr3_aa: CASSLGHGTDTQYF

v_call: TRBV2
j_call: TRBJ2-5
cdr3_aa: CASRTSGSETQYF

v_call: TRBV5-1
j_call: TRBJ2-7
cdr3_aa: CASSLDRSYEQYF

v_call: TRBV27
j_call: TRBJ2-3
cdr3_aa: CASSLGTRLKDTQYF

v_call: TRBV7-2
j_call: TRBJ1-2
cdr3_aa: CASSLGGDRYGYTF

v_call: TRBV5-1
j_call: TRBJ1-4
cdr3_aa: CASSWTGNTANEKLFF

v_call: TRBV5-3
j_call: TRBJ2-1
cdr3_aa: CARSLLGLCPYNEQFF

v_call: TRBV5-1
j_call: TRBJ1-5
cdr3_aa: CASSLPGINQPQHF

v_call: TRBV19
j_call: TRBJ2-7
cdr3_aa: CASSISGASSYEQYF

v_call: TRBV2
j_call: TRBJ1-3
cdr3_aa: CASSEAGNTIYF

v_call: TRBV2
j_call: TRBJ2-7
cdr3_aa: CASSKDTYEQYF

v_call: TRBV30
j_call: TRBJ2-7
cdr3_aa: CAFSLRDRRSYEQYF

v_call: TRBV2
j_call: TRBJ2-3
cdr3_aa: CASGEVAGATDTQYF

v_call: TRBV6-4
j_call: TRBJ2-7
cdr3_aa: CASRQSGTSGSYEQYF

v_call: TRBV7-2
j_call: TRBJ2-1
cdr3_aa: CASSLEILAGGYNEQFF

v_call: TRBV5-1
j_call: TRBJ2-7
cdr3_aa: CASRRTDYEQYF